This T cell receptor beta chain was captured in a study of blood T cell repertoires in COVID-19. The wider study: Acute and convalescent COVID-19 samples came from the United States, Italy and Spain.

Source study methods: It was from reference gene primer amplification that nucleated cell counts were estimated. Measured with immunoSEQ multiplex PCR; TCRdb has only the in-frame clones, and not every one. V, J and clone size are taken as reported in that table, and D and trimming were inferred from the DNA itself. The repertoire holds roughly 70,000 clones, with roughly 80% as singletons. This clone was observed a few times. The CDR3 length is 12 residues. V lost 3 bases and J 5 bases, leaving 7 bases between the germline ends. The sample taken for sequencing was peripheral blood. The chain couples TRBV23-1 to TRBJ1-2; D call uncertain. TRBV23-1 falls under the ORF class, with uncertain function. This clonotype was sampled from a woman aged 80 or over with active or convalescent COVID-19. The CDR3 spells CASSHRGYGYTF. The CDR3, as DNA: TGCGCCAGCAGTCACCGGGGATATGGCTACACCTTC.